This T cell receptor beta chain was profiled in a study of T cell repertoires in cytomegalovirus infection. Overall study: Evidence of both CMV infection and a matching HLA type came from public TCR beta signatures.

General observations from the study: Summed frequency of shared TCR beta families picked out CMV carriers who also had the relevant HLA. There were HLA-C-restricted CMV-specific TCR beta clonotypes dominating the ex vivo response.

TCRdb reprocessed the reads with MiXCR, giving one entry per CDR3 protein. The table records around 210,000 distinct CDR3 sequences, approximately 7% of them present only once. The germline V gene has CDR1 SEHNR and CDR2 FQNEAQ (reference sequence). This CDR3 is 13 amino acids long. J was trimmed by 5 bases and V by 7 bases; bases with no gene match: 5. This clonotype was seen ten or more times. Its antigen is currently unknown. This chain uses TRBV7-9 with TRBJ2-4; 7 bases align to TRBD1. Specimen: PBMCs. This sequence was found in a human donor in good health (CMV status not recorded). Some clones in this sample may be carry-over from other donors' samples. The CDR3 sequence: CASTRQGENIQYF. The CDR3 DNA reads as TGTGCCAGCACCAGACAGGGCGAAAACATTCAGTACTTC. The variable domain in full, completed from reference TRBV7-9 and TRBJ2-4, reads DTGVSQNPRHKITKRGQNVTFRCDPISEHNRLYWYRQTLGQGPEFLTYFQNEAQLEKSRLLSDRFSAERPKGSFSTLEIQRTEQGDSAMYLCASTRQGENIQYFGAGTRLSVL.